These 10 T cell receptor beta chains were sequenced from one sample in a study of T cells in Graves' hyperthyroidism and ophthalmopathy. TCR beta CDR3 region amplification was performed from RNA transcripts. First-round RT-PCR targeting the TCR CDR3 was performed with the HTBI primer set. In TCRdb, the multiplex PCR reads were re-called with MiXCR into one record per CDR3 protein. Counted here are 500,000 to 650,000 distinct CDR3 sequences, around 20% occurring once; the ten biggest clones make up over 45%. Sequencing was done on a sample of blood. The receptors here all came from a middle-aged man with Graves' ophthalmopathy.

This chain connects TRBV10-3 to TRBJ2-7; 12 bases match TRBD2. V was clipped by 0 bases and J by 5 bases; unmatched bases: 5. CDR1 and CDR2 from the germline V gene are ENHRY and SYGVKD. The CDR3 length is 16 residues. CDR3 protein: CAISESRLAGVDEQYF. As DNA, the CDR3 is TGTGCCATCAGTGAGTCGAGACTAGCGGGAGTCGACGAGCAGTACTTC.

This clonotype appeared a few times. The chain recombines TRBV6-2 or TRBV6-3 with TRBJ2-3, with D possibly TRBD1 on 6 matching bases. The CDR3 length is 14 residues. The germline CDR1 and CDR2 sequences are MNHEY and SVGEGT. Trimming stripped 5 bases from V and 5 bases from J, with 14 bases between. In nucleotides, the CDR3 is TGTGCCAGCAGTAGCACAGGGCTCCGAGATACGCAGTATTTT. This translates into CASSSTGLRDTQYF.

This clonotype was seen repeatedly, ten times or more. V is TRBV11-3 and J is TRBJ2-3, with 8 bases fitting TRBD2. The germline V gene encodes CDR1 SGHNT and CDR2 YENEEA. V lost 5 bases to trimming and J lost 0 bases; unmatched junction nucleotides: 4. There are 15 residues in the CDR3. This chain's CDR3 is CASSPGGASTDTQYF. In DNA, the CDR3 is TGTGCCAGCAGCCCCGGGGGGGCGAGCACAGATACGCAGTATTTT.

The rearrangement links TRBV27 to TRBJ1-1, with a weak D call TRBD1 (5 bases). Germline-derived CDR1 and CDR2 are MNHEY and SMNVEV (reference sequence). The CDR3 has 15 amino acids. Trimming left V 0 bases short and J 0 bases short, with 8 bases between. The CDR3 region is CASSLSSGLNTEAFF. The CDR3, as DNA: TGTGCCAGCAGTTTATCGTCAGGGCTGAACACTGAAGCTTTCTTT.

This clonotype was seen only once. The CDR3 loop is CASRGDSRSGNTIYF. The CDR3 region has the DNA TGTGCCAGCAGGGGTGACAGCCGCTCTGGAAACACCATATATTTT. This chain joins TRBV6-1 and TRBJ1-3; D is possibly TRBD1 (5 bases). Looked up from germline, CDR1 is MNHNS and CDR2 is SASEGT. Trimming took 6 bases from V and 0 from J, leaving 12 bases between them. The CDR3 is 15 amino acids.

In its sample, this clonotype was seen a few times. The chain couples TRBV9 to TRBJ2-2, with no clear D. Trimming took 1 base from V and 3 from J, leaving 4 bases between them. This CDR3 region has 13 residues. The germline V gene encodes CDR1 SGDLS and CDR2 YYNGEE. The CDR3 sequence: CASSVSDTGELFF. The CDR3 coding sequence is TGTGCCAGCAGCGTATCAGACACCGGGGAGCTGTTTTTT.

The chain links TRBV13 to TRBJ2-5; D remains ambiguous. CDR1 is PRHDT and CDR2 is FYEKMQ in the germline V gene (reference sequence). Trimming left V 5 bases short and J 2 bases short, with 12 bases between. There are 14 residues in the CDR3. DNA of the CDR3: TGTGCCAGCAGCCAAGAGTCCGTACAAGAGACCCAGTACTTC. Protein product: CASSQESVQETQYF.

This clonotype showed up just a few times. The chain links TRBV12-5 to TRBJ1-1; weak D call: TRBD1 (5 bases). Trimming took off 4 bases at V and 0 bases at J, with 18 bases between the two ends. Germline assignment: CDR1 LGHNT and CDR2 FRNRAP. The CDR3 is made up of 17 amino acids. CDR3 in DNA: TGTGCTAGTGGTTCCCCCTGGTGGGACTGCATGAACACTGAAGCTTTCTTT. This encodes CASGSPWWDCMNTEAFF.

This clonotype was picked up many times. CDR3 nucleotides: TGTGCCATCCAAACTGGGTTACAGAGCTCCTACAATGAGCAGTTCTTC. Its translation is CAIQTGLQSSYNEQFF. This chain links TRBV28 with TRBJ2-1; D remains ambiguous. The CDR3 runs 16 residues. Looked up from germline, CDR1 is MDHEN and CDR2 is SYDVKM. The ends were cut back, 10 bases at V and 0 bases at J, with 19 bases in the middle.

This clonotype was detected many times. The chain is built from TRBV7-9 and TRBJ1-1; the match to TRBD1 covers 7 bases. The germline V gene encodes CDR1 SEHNR and CDR2 FQNEAQ (reference sequence). V was pared by 0 bases and J by 5 bases, with 18 bases of the junction left unmatched. This CDR3 spans 19 amino acids. For the CDR3, the DNA is TGTGCCAGCAGCTTAGCCCCTTTGGCTTGGCACAGGGGAGGAACTGAAGCTTTCTTT. This encodes CASSLAPLAWHRGGTEAFF.